The 24 T cell receptor beta chains in this list originate from one sample, sequenced in a study of CXCR4 blockade with PD-1 therapy in pancreatic cancer. Sequencing was performed with immunoSEQ multiplex PCR; in TCRdb, only in-frame clones are kept and a portion is missing. The data contain some 5,800 clones, roughly 36% of them singletons. Sequencing was done on a sample of tumor tissue. These receptors were taken from a human donor with pancreatic ductal adenocarcinoma.

The gene calls are TRBV29-1 and TRBJ2-5; 11 positions agree with TRBD2. With 7 bases clipped from V and 5 bases from J, the junction kept 6 bases outside the gene matches. The CDR3 totals 13 residues. Germline V gene sequence: CDR1 SQVTM, CDR2 ANQGSEA. In DNA, the CDR3 is TGCAGCGCCCTGACTAGCGGGGTGGAGACCCAGTACTTC. It encodes CSALTSGVETQYF. Together with reference TRBV29-1 and TRBJ2-5, the CDR3 gives the full variable domain: SAVISQKPSRDICQRGTSLTIQCQVDSQVTMMFWYRQQPGQSLTLIATANQGSEATYESGFVIDKFPISRPNLTFSTLTVSNMSPEDSSIYLCSALTSGVETQYFGPGTRLLVL.

This clone was recorded a few times. V and J are TRBV6-7 and TRBJ1-1; 9 bases match TRBD1. TRBV6-7 qualifies as an ORF whose function is uncertain. This CDR3 is 14 amino acids long. The V gene end was trimmed by 0 bases and the J gene end by 4 bases; junction bases not matched to a gene: 0. CDR3 in DNA: TGTGCCAGCAGTTACTCGGGACAGGGCACTGAAGCTTTCTTT. Translated: CASSYSGQGTEAFF.

This clone was found many times. The chain employs TRBV6-8 and TRBJ2-5; tentatively, D is TRBD2 (6 bases). V lost 10 bases and J lost 2, with 17 bases in between. Per the germline V gene, CDR1 is MNHGY and CDR2 is SAAAGT. This CDR3 has 14 residues. Here the CDR3 reads CATYQAGLQETQYF. The CDR3 DNA is TGTGCCACCTACCAAGCGGGCCTTCAAGAGACCCAGTACTTC.

The chain combines TRBV18 with TRBJ2-4; 8 bases line up with TRBD2. Germline CDR1 and CDR2: KGHSH and LQKENI. This CDR3 has 14 residues. J gave up 7 bases and V 6 bases, and 8 bases lay outside the gene matches. The CDR3 is CASSSREGWNIQYF. The CDR3 DNA follows: TGTGCCAGCTCGTCTCGGGAGGGCTGGAACATTCAGTACTTC.

J is TRBJ1-5 and V is TRBV19, with unresolved D. The CDR3 is 12 amino acids. With 6 bases removed from V and 8 bases from J, the gap between germline ends came to 11 bases. CDR1 is LNHDA and CDR2 is SQIVND in the germline V gene (reference sequence). The CDR3 coding sequence is TGTGCCAGTAGGCCCAAGGGAGAGCCCCAGCATTTT. It yields the protein CASRPKGEPQHF.

This clone was observed a handful of times. This chain joins TRBV11-3 and TRBJ1-1; 9 bases match TRBD1. V trimming: 5 bases; J trimming: 0 bases; junction bases outside the gene matches: 1. The CDR3 loop spans 14 amino acids. Looked up from germline, CDR1 is SGHNT and CDR2 is YENEEA. CDR3 protein: CASSGQGLNTEAFF. CDR3 DNA: TGTGCCAGCAGCGGACAGGGGCTGAACACTGAAGCTTTCTTT.

This clone has more than one count but fewer than ten. V gene TRBV14 combines with J gene TRBJ2-1; TRBD2 agrees at 9 bases. The CDR3 covers 14 residues. The ends lost 4 bases at V and 8 bases at J; junction bases unmatched: 6. Germline V CDR1 and CDR2: SGHDN, FVKESK. The CDR3 nucleotides read TGTGCCAGCAGCCCCGTCGCTAGCGGGGATGAGCAGTTCTTC. As protein: CASSPVASGDEQFF.

The V and J genes are TRBV9 and TRBJ2-3, with D tentatively TRBD2 (6 bases). This CDR3 has 14 amino acids. V lost 1 base, J lost 6 bases, and 12 bases lay in between. Looked up from germline, CDR1 is SGDLS and CDR2 is YYNGEE. This CDR3 reads CASSVRSSVDTQYF. In DNA form, the CDR3 reads TGTGCCAGCAGCGTAAGATCTAGCGTGGATACGCAGTATTTT. Looking up the rest from reference TRBV9 and TRBJ2-3 gives the full variable domain: DSGVTQTPKHLITATGQRVTLRCSPRSGDLSVYWYQQSLDQGLQFLIQYYNGEERAKGNILERFSAQQFPDLHSELNLSSLELGDSALYFCASSVRSSVDTQYFGPGTRLTVL.

Only one count was recorded for this clone. The V call is TRBV19, the J call TRBJ2-1; D unclear. This CDR3 contains 15 residues. CDR1 and CDR2 from the germline V gene are LNHDA and SQIVND (reference sequence). With 0 bases removed from V and 5 bases from J, the gap between germline ends came to 11 bases. CDR3 amino acids: CASSIDNSRDNEQFF. The CDR3 DNA follows: TGTGCCAGTAGTATAGATAACTCTAGAGACAATGAGCAGTTCTTC.

This clone was found once. This chain links TRBV19 with TRBJ1-1, with no clear D. V lost 7 bases to trimming and J lost 1 base, with 7 bases between them. CDR3 size: 12 residues. Germline assignment: CDR1 LNHDA and CDR2 SQIVND (reference sequence). CDR3 sequence (DNA): TGTGCCAGTATAGCTGGGAACACTGAAGCTTTCTTT. Residues: CASIAGNTEAFF.

This clone occurred a few times. This chain uses TRBV15 with TRBJ2-1; the match to TRBD2 covers 7 bases. CDR1 is LNHNV, CDR2 YYDKDF, per germline (reference sequence). J was trimmed by 7 bases and V by 5 bases; bases with no gene match: 11. This CDR3 spans 15 amino acids. The CDR3 is CATSFPPGGLNEQFF. DNA of the CDR3: TGTGCCACCAGCTTCCCCCCGGGAGGATTAAATGAGCAGTTCTTC.

CDR3 coding DNA: TGTGCCAGCAGTTTAAGGACCCTTTCCCTGAGAAATGAGCAGTTCTTC. Its translation: CASSLRTLSLRNEQFF. The gene calls are TRBV28 and TRBJ2-1; D remains ambiguous. Germline V gene lookup returns CDR1 MDHEN and CDR2 SYDVKM. Trimming removed 2 bases from V and 7 bases from J, with 18 bases in between. This CDR3 is 16 amino acids long.

This rearrangement joins TRBV18 to TRBJ2-7, with 10 bases that match TRBD1. The CDR3 sequence is 16 residues long. Germline-derived CDR1 and CDR2 are KGHSH and LQKENI. J was trimmed by 5 bases and V by 2 bases; bases with no gene match: 9. The chain's CDR3 is CASSPTLGTGAHEQYF. The DNA of the CDR3 is TGTGCCAGCTCACCAACGCTCGGGACAGGGGCACACGAGCAGTACTTC.

This chain links TRBV18 with TRBJ2-2, with no clear D. Germline V gene lookup returns CDR1 KGHSH and CDR2 LQKENI. The CDR3 is made up of 13 amino acids. The V end was cut by 1 base, the J end by 2 bases, with 2 bases between. The CDR3 here is CASSPRNTGELFF. CDR3 in DNA: TGTGCCAGCTCACCACGTAACACCGGGGAGCTGTTTTTT.

In its sample, this clone was seen a few times. This rearrangement joins TRBV18 to TRBJ1-3; no clear D gene. CDR3 length: 15 residues. The V gene lost 2 bases and the J gene lost 2 bases, with 10 bases spanning the gap. CDR1 is KGHSH and CDR2 is LQKENI in the germline V gene. CDR3 bases: TGTGCCAGCTCACCAAACTCGGCTACTGGAAACACCATATATTTT. It codes for CASSPNSATGNTIYF.

This sequence joins TRBV11-3 and TRBJ2-5; 8 bases match TRBD2. This CDR3 region has 18 residues. The germline V gene has CDR1 SGHNT and CDR2 YENEEA. Losses at the gene ends were 5 bases for V and 4 bases for J; bases not matched to a gene: 18. In DNA form, the CDR3 reads TGTGCCAGCAGCCAGAGCGGGAGCACGATCGAAGGGGGAGAGACCCAGTACTTC. It translates to CASSQSGSTIEGGETQYF.

This chain joins TRBV18 and TRBJ2-5; 12 bases are a match to TRBD2. V trimming: 3 bases; J trimming: 2 bases; junction bases outside the gene matches: 4. The CDR3 contains 16 residues. CDR1 and CDR2 from the germline V gene are KGHSH and LQKENI. The CDR3 sequence is CASSPFTSGRQETQYF. The CDR3 DNA is TGTGCCAGCTCACCCTTTACTAGCGGGAGGCAAGAGACCCAGTACTTC.

This clone was seen more than once but under ten times. This chain joins TRBV15 and TRBJ1-5, with D maybe TRBD1 (5 bases). The CDR3 is made up of 16 amino acids. The ends were cut back, 0 bases at V and 0 bases at J, with 9 bases in the middle. CDR1 and CDR2 from the germline V gene are LNHNV and YYDKDF (reference sequence). The CDR3 sequence is CATSRDRGYSNQPQHF. CDR3 in DNA: TGTGCCACCAGCAGAGATCGGGGGTATAGCAATCAGCCCCAGCATTTT.

CDR3 DNA sequence: TGTGCCAGCAGCTTCAACTACGGGACAGCCCTAGCCAAAAACATTCAGTACTTC. Protein: CASSFNYGTALAKNIQYF. J is TRBJ2-4 and V is TRBV11-3; 7 nucleotides agree with TRBD1. CDR3 length: 18 residues. V gave up 3 bases and J gave up 0 bases; unmatched junction bases: 11. Per germline, CDR1 SGHNT and CDR2 YENEEA.

V and J are TRBV29-1 and TRBJ1-2, with D perhaps matching TRBD1 (6 bases). Germline-derived CDR1 and CDR2 are SQVTM and ANQGSEA. This CDR3 region has 13 residues. V was clipped by 1 base and J by 6 bases, with 12 bases between them. The CDR3 region has the DNA TGCAGCGTTGAAGTAACAGGGAGGAATGGCTACACCTTC. Translated, it gives CSVEVTGRNGYTF.

V gene TRBV25-1 combines with J gene TRBJ1-4; D possibly corresponds to TRBD1 (5 bases). Germline CDR1 reads MGHDK; CDR2 reads SYGVNS. Trimming removed 5 bases from V and 7 bases from J, with 11 bases in between. This CDR3 has 13 residues. CDR3 residues: CASSSGGSEKLFF. The CDR3 DNA sequence: TGTGCCAGCAGTTCGGGGGGTTCTGAAAAACTGTTTTTT.

The gene calls are TRBV9 and TRBJ2-7; the match to TRBD1 covers 7 bases. CDR1 SGDLS and CDR2 YYNGEE come from the germline V gene. The CDR3 covers 14 residues. V shed 7 bases and J 0 bases; nucleotides not matched to a gene: 7. The CDR3 sequence is CASGGQTSSYEQYF. The CDR3 DNA sequence: TGTGCCAGCGGGGGACAGACCAGCTCCTACGAGCAGTACTTC.

There are a few counts of this clone. The rearrangement links TRBV5-1 to TRBJ2-6; 8 positions match TRBD2. Germline trimming cut 0 bases from V and 0 bases from J; bases unmatched to any gene: 5. Germline values: CDR1 SGHRS, CDR2 YFSETQ. The CDR3 contains 18 residues. The CDR3 here is CASSLAQTSDSGANVLTF. The CDR3 DNA reads TGCGCCAGCAGCTTGGCCCAGACTAGCGACTCTGGGGCCAACGTCCTGACTTTC.

This clone was seen a handful of times. The chain combines TRBV18 with TRBJ2-3, with D possibly matching TRBD1 (7 bases). The CDR3 spans 17 residues. Germline assignment: CDR1 KGHSH and CDR2 LQKENI. The V end was cut by 1 base, the J end by 4 bases, with 18 bases between. The CDR3 DNA is TGTGCCAGCTCACCACTTGGAGGGGGCCCGGGCGCAGATACGCAGTATTTT. Translation: CASSPLGGGPGADTQYF.